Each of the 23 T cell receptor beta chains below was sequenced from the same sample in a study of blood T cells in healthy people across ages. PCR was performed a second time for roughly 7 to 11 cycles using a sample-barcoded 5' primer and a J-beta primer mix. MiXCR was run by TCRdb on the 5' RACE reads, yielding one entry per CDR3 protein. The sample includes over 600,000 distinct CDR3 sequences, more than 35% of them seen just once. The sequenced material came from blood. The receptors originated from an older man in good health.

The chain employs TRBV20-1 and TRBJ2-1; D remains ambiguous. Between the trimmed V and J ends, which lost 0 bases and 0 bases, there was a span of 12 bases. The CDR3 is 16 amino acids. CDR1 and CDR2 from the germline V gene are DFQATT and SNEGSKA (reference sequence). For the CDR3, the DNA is TGCAGTGCTAGAGATCGTGTCGGAAACTCCTACAATGAGCAGTTCTTC. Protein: CSARDRVGNSYNEQFF.

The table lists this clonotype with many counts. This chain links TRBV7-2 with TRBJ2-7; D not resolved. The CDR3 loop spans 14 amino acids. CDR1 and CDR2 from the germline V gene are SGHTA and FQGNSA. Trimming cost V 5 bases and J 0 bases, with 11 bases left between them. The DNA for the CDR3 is TGTGCCAGCAGCCAAGGTCGGAGCTCCTACGAGCAGTACTTC. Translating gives CASSQGRSSYEQYF.

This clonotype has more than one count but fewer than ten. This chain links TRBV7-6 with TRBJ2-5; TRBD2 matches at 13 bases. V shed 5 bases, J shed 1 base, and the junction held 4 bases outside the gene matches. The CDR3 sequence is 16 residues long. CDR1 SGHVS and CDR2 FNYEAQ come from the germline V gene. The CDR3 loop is CASSQRLAGGQETQYF. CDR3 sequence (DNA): TGTGCCAGCAGCCAACGACTAGCGGGGGGCCAAGAGACCCAGTACTTC.

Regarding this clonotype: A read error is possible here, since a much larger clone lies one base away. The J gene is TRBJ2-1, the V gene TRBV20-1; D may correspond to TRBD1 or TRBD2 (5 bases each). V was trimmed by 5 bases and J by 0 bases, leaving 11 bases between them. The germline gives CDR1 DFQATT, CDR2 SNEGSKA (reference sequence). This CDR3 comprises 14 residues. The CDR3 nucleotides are TGCAGTGCTCGGTGGGGGAGCTCCTACAATGAGCAGTTCTTC. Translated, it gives CSARWGSSYNEQFF.

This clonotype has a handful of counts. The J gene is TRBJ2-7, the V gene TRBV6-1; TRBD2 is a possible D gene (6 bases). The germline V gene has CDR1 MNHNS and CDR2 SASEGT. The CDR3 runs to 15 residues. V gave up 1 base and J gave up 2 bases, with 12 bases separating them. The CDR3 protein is CASSEVGGNTYEQYF. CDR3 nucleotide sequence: TGTGCCAGCAGTGAAGTTGGCGGGAACACCTACGAGCAGTACTTC.

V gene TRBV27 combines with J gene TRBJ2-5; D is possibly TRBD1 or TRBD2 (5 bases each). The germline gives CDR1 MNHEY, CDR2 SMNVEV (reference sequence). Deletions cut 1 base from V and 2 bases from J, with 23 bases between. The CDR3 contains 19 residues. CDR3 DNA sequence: TGTGCCAGCAGTTTATATACGGGACGGGTCTCAATCTCTCAAGAGACCCAGTACTTC. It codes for CASSLYTGRVSISQETQYF.

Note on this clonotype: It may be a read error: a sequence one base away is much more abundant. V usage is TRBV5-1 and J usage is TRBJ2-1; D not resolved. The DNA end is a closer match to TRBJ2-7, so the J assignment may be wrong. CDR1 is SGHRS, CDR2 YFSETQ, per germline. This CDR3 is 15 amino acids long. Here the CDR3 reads CASSPRSNSYNEQYF. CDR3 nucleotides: TGCGCCAGCAGCCCACGCTCAAACTCCTACAATGAGCAGTACTTC.

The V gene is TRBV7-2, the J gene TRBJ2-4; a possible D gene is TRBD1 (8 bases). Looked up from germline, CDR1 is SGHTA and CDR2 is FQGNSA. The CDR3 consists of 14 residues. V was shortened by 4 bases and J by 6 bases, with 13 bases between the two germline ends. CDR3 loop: CASSSHRGGNIQYF. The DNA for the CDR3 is TGTGCCAGCAGCTCCCACAGGGGGGGAAACATTCAGTACTTC.

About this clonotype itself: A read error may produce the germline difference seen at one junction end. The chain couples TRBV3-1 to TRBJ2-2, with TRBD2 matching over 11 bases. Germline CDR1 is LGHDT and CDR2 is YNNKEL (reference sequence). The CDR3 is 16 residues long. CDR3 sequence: CASSRLSGRGPGELFF. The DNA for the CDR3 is TGCGCCAGCAGCCGCCTTAGCGGGAGGGGCCCCGGGGAGCTGTTTTTT.

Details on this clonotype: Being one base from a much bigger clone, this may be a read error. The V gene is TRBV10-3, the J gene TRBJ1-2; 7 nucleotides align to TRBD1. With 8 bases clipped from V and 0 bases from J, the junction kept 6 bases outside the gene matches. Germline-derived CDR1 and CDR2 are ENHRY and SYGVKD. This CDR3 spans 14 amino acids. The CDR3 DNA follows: TGTGCCATCCGGACAGGCTCGACTAACTATGGCTACACCTTC. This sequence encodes CAIRTGSTNYGYTF.

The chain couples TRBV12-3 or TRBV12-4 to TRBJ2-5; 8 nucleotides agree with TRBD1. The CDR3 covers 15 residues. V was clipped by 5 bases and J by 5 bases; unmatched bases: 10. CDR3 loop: CASSPQGAGFETQYF. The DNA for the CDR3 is TGTGCCAGCAGTCCCCAGGGGGCGGGATTCGAGACCCAGTACTTC.

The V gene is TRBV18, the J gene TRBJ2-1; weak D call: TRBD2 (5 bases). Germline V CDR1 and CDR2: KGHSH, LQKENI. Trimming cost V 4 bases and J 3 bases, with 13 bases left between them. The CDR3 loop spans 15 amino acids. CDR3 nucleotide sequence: TGTGCCAGCTCACTTGGGAGTAAGGTCTACAATGAGCAGTTCTTC. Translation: CASSLGSKVYNEQFF.

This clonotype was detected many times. The CDR3 here is CASSFLPGTSGYNEQFF. CDR3 DNA: TGTGCCAGCAGCTTCCTACCGGGGACTAGCGGCTACAATGAGCAGTTCTTC. J is TRBJ2-1 and V is TRBV7-2; 11 positions match TRBD2. Germline lookup yields CDR1 SGHTA and CDR2 FQGNSA. Trimming at V came to 3 bases and at J to 3 bases, leaving 7 bases not matched to a gene. The CDR3 totals 17 residues.

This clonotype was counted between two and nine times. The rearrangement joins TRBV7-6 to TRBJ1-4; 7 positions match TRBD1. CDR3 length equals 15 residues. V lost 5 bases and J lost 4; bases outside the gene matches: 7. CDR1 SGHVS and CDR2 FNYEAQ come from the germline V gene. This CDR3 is CASSPGTDYNEKLFF. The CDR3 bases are TGTGCCAGCAGCCCCGGGACAGATTATAATGAAAAACTGTTTTTT.

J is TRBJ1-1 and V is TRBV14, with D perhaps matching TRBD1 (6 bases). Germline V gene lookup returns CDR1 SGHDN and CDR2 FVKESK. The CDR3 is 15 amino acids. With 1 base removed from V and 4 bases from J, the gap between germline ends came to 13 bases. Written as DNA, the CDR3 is TGTGCCAGCAGCCAAGCGCCAGGGGCGGTCACTGAAGCTTTCTTT. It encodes CASSQAPGAVTEAFF.

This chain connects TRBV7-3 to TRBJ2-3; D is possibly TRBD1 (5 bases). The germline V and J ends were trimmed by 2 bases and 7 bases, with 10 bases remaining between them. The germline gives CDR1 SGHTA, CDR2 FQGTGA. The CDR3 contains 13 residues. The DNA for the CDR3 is TGTGCCAGCAGCTTATCGGACAAGAATACGCAGTATTTT. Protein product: CASSLSDKNTQYF.

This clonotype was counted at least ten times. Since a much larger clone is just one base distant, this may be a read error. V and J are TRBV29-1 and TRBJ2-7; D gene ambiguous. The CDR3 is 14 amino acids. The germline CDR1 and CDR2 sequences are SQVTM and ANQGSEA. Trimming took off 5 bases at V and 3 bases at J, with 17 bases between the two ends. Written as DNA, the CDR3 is TGCAGCGTTTCCTTGGTCCCGTGGAGCTACGAGCAGTACTTC. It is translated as CSVSLVPWSYEQYF.

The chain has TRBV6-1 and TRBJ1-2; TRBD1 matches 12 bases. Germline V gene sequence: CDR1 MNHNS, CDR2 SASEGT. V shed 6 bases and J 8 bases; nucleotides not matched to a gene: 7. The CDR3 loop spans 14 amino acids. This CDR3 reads CASRAGQGASGYTF. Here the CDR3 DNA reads TGTGCCAGCAGAGCGGGACAGGGGGCCAGCGGCTACACCTTC.

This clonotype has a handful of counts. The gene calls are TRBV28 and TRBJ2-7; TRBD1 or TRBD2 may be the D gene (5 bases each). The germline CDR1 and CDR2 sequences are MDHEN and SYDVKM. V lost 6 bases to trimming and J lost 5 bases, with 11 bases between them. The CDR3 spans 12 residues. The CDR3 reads CASSGVGDEQYF. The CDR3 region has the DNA TGTGCCAGCAGCGGGGTGGGGGACGAGCAGTACTTC.

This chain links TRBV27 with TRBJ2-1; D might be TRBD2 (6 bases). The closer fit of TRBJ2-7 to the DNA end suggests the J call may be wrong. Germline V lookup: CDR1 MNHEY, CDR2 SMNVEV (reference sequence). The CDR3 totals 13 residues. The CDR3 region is CAGPGLPGYEQYF. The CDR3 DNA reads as TGTGCCGGGCCGGGACTCCCCGGGTACGAGCAGTACTTC.

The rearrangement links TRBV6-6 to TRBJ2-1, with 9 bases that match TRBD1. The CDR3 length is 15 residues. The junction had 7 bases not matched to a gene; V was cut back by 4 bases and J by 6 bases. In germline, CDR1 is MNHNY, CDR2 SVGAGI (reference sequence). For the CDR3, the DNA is TGTGCCAGCAGTTGGGGTGGACAGGGGATCAATGAGCAGTTCTTC. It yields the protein CASSWGGQGINEQFF.

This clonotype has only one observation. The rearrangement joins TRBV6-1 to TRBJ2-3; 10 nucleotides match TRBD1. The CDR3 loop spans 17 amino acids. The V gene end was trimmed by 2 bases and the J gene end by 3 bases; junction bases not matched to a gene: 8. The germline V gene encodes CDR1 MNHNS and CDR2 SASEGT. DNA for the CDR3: TGTGCCAGCAGTGAAACTGGGACAGGGGTGGTTACAGATACGCAGTATTTT. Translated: CASSETGTGVVTDTQYF.

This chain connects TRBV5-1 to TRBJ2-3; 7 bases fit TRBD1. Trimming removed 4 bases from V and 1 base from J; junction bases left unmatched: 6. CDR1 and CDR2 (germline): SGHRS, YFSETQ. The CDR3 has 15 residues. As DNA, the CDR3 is TGCGCCAGCAGCCCTACAGGGGCGCGCACAGATACGCAGTATTTT. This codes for CASSPTGARTDTQYF.